This T cell receptor (beta chain) was profiled in a study of post-analysis software for immune sequencing data. There are 15 residues in the CDR3. V shed 6 bases and J 2 bases; nucleotides not matched to a gene: 6. Germline values: CDR1 SGHRS, CDR2 YFSETQ. Broader study findings: There were five TRBV segments more frequent in patients than controls, and TRBV5-6, TRBV5-1 and TRBV20-1 were among them.

Libraries were made from TCR beta cDNA, and they carried unique molecular identifiers. Each CDR3 protein is one row after TCRdb ran MiXCR on the PCR reads. The data hold hundreds of thousands of distinct CDR3 sequences, with roughly two fifths observed a single time. Concerning this clonotype itself: Its antigen is not identified.

The V gene is TRBV5-1, the J gene TRBJ2-7; 12 bases agree with TRBD2. The origin of this receptor is a girl under 18 with multiple sclerosis. Material for sequencing was blood. The CDR3: CASTGLAGTPYEQYF. For the CDR3, the DNA is TGCGCCAGCACCGGACTAGCGGGAACCCCCTACGAGCAGTACTTC.